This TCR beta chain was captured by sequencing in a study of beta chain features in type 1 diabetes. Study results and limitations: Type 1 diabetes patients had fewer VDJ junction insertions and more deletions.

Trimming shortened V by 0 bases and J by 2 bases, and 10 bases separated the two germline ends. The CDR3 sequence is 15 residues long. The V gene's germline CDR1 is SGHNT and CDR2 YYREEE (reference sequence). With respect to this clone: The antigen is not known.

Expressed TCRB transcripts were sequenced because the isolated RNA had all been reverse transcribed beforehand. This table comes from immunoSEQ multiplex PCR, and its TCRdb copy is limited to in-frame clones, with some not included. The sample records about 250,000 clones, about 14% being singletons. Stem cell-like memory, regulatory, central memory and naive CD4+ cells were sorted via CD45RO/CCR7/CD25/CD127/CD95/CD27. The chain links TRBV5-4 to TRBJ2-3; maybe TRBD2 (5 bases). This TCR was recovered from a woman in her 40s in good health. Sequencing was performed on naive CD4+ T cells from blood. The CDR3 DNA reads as TGTGCCAGCAGCTTGGGTGACTACAACACAGATACGCAGTATTTT. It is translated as CASSLGDYNTDTQYF.